The 18 T cell receptor beta chains reported below all come from one sample, sequenced in a study of OX40 agonist ivuxolimab in advanced cancers. Sequencing used immunoSEQ multiplex PCR; TCRdb keeps in-frame clones, though not all of them. The data hold just under 100,000 clones, with approximately 94% observed a single time. The specimen comprised CD4+ or CD8+ T cells sorted from blood, sampled in a trial of the OX40 agonist ivuxolimab. These receptors were obtained from an adult with an advanced solid tumor such as melanoma, head and neck, liver or kidney cancer.

V and J are TRBV7-9 and TRBJ2-7; D is undetermined. Germline-derived CDR1 and CDR2 are SEHNR and FQNEAQ (reference sequence). Trimming pared 2 bases from V and 7 bases from J, leaving 6 bases between. This CDR3 has 11 amino acids. The CDR3 sequence: CASSLLLEQYF. CDR3 nucleotides: TGTGCCAGCAGCTTACTCCTAGAGCAGTACTTC.

The chain has TRBV4-1 and TRBJ1-5; D uncertain. Germline V CDR1 and CDR2: MGHRA, YSYEKL. The CDR3 sequence is 16 residues long. Trimming took 4 bases from V and 0 from J, leaving 13 bases between them. This chain's CDR3 is CASSRRAINSNQPQHF. CDR3 coding DNA: TGCGCCAGCAGCCGCCGGGCCATCAATAGCAATCAGCCCCAGCATTTT.

The chain joins TRBV7-3 to TRBJ1-5; D is unresolved. The germline gives CDR1 SGHTA, CDR2 FQGTGA. This CDR3 comprises 13 residues. Trimming took off 5 bases at V and 3 bases at J, with 8 bases between the two ends. The CDR3 spells CASSPEANQPQHF. In nucleotides, the CDR3 is TGTGCCAGCAGCCCGGAGGCCAATCAGCCCCAGCATTTT.

This chain joins TRBV6-5 and TRBJ1-2; D unclear. The CDR3 contains 15 residues. Germline V gene sequence: CDR1 MNHEY, CDR2 SVGAGI. The V gene lost 0 bases and the J gene lost 0 bases, with 8 bases spanning the gap. CDR3 sequence: CASSYSPGTNYGYTF. CDR3 DNA sequence: TGTGCCAGCAGTTACTCGCCGGGGACTAACTATGGCTACACCTTC.

The rearrangement links TRBV7-9 to TRBJ2-1, with unresolved D. The V end lost 5 bases, the J end lost 15 bases, and 23 bases lay between the germline ends. The V gene's germline CDR1 is SEHNR and CDR2 FQNEAQ (reference sequence). The CDR3 length is 14 residues. The CDR3 nucleotides are TGTGCCAGCAGCCCTGATGATGGCGGCATTGGTCTGTTCTTC. Amino acids: CASSPDDGGIGLFF. Complete variable domain (other parts from reference TRBV7-9 and TRBJ2-1): DTGVSQNPRHKITKRGQNVTFRCDPISEHNRLYWYRQTLGQGPEFLTYFQNEAQLEKSRLLSDRFSAERPKGSFSTLEIQRTEQGDSAMYLCASSPDDGGIGLFFGPGTRLTVL.

The chain has TRBV20-1 and TRBJ1-5; D is possibly TRBD1 (5 bases). CDR1 DFQATT and CDR2 SNEGSKA come from the germline V gene (reference sequence). Between the trimmed V and J ends, which lost 4 bases and 7 bases, there was a span of 8 bases. CDR3 length equals 11 residues. The CDR3 DNA sequence: TGCAGTGCTACGGGGGGACAGCCCCAGCATTTT. It is translated as CSATGGQPQHF.

V gene TRBV19 combines with J gene TRBJ1-6, with D perhaps matching TRBD1 (6 bases). The CDR3 loop spans 15 amino acids. Trimming removed 7 bases at V and 10 bases at J, with 20 bases between. CDR1 is LNHDA, CDR2 SQIVND, per germline (reference sequence). The CDR3 loop is CASTHLPEGDSPLHF. CDR3 nucleotide sequence: TGTGCCAGTACCCACCTTCCCGAGGGGGACTCACCCCTCCACTTT.

The V gene is TRBV5-6, the J gene TRBJ2-7; D gene uncertain. CDR1 is SGHDT, CDR2 YYEEEE, per germline. The CDR3 totals 15 residues. Trimming shortened V by 4 bases and J by 3 bases, and 17 bases separated the two germline ends. The CDR3 DNA follows: TGTGCCAGCAGCCCCGCAGGAAGGGAATACTACGAGCAGTACTTC. This encodes CASSPAGREYYEQYF. Full variable domain (rest looked up from reference TRBV5-6 and TRBJ2-7): DAGVTQSPTHLIKTRGQQVTLRCSPKSGHDTVSWYQQALGQGPQFIFQYYEEEERQRGNFPDRFSGHQFPNYSSELNVNALLLGDSALYLCASSPAGREYYEQYFGPGTRLTVT.

The chain couples TRBV19 to TRBJ1-1; tentatively, D is TRBD1 (5 bases). Between the trimmed V and J ends, which lost 8 bases and 0 bases, there was a span of 10 bases. Germline CDR1 reads LNHDA; CDR2 reads SQIVND (reference sequence). The CDR3 contains 13 residues. In DNA form, the CDR3 reads TGTGCCAGTCGTTGGGGGATGAACACTGAAGCTTTCTTT. Amino acids: CASRWGMNTEAFF.

As for this clone: Mismatch with germline at one junction end may stem from a read error. The rearrangement uses TRBV7-6 and TRBJ2-3, with TRBD2 matching 10 bases. Germline-derived CDR1 and CDR2 are SGHVS and FNYEAQ. The CDR3 has 15 amino acids. The DNA for the CDR3 is TGTGCCAGCAGCCTAGCGGGGGCGACCACAGATACGCAGTATTTT. It yields the protein CASSLAGATTDTQYF.

This clone was counted once. The V and J genes are TRBV28 and TRBJ1-1, with D hard to call. This CDR3 has 12 amino acids. Between the trimmed V and J ends, which lost 7 bases and 4 bases, there was a span of 10 bases. Germline V gene data show CDR1 as MDHEN and CDR2 as SYDVKM. For the CDR3, the DNA is TGTGCCAGCAATCAATGGGGCACTGAAGCTTTCTTT. Translating it yields CASNQWGTEAFF.

This chain connects TRBV19 to TRBJ2-3, with TRBD1 identical over 9 bases. The length of the CDR3 is 15 residues. V trimming: 9 bases; J trimming: 6 bases; junction bases outside the gene matches: 13. From germline, CDR1 is LNHDA and CDR2 SQIVND (reference sequence). The CDR3 nucleotides read TGTGCCAGCTCAACAGGGGGCCCTCCCGGGGATACGCAGTATTTT. Its translation is CASSTGGPPGDTQYF.

V is TRBV27 and J is TRBJ1-4, with 10 bases that match TRBD1. Germline-derived CDR1 and CDR2 are MNHEY and SMNVEV (reference sequence). V dropped 7 bases and J dropped 2; count of bases not matched to a gene: 13. The CDR3 consists of 18 residues. The CDR3 bases are TGTGCCAGCACCCAGTACGGGGACAGGGGAGTTACTAATGAAAAACTGTTTTTT. Its protein product is CASTQYGDRGVTNEKLFF.

The chain recombines TRBV5-4 with TRBJ2-1; D is undetermined. In germline, CDR1 is SGHNT, CDR2 YYREEE (reference sequence). Trimming removed 0 bases at V and 0 bases at J, with 13 bases between. This CDR3 has 17 amino acids. The CDR3: CASSLDNLNPSYNEQFF. Written as DNA, the CDR3 is TGTGCCAGCAGCTTGGACAACCTAAACCCCTCCTACAATGAGCAGTTCTTC.

The rearrangement joins TRBV19 to TRBJ1-3; no definite D call. The CDR3 sequence is 17 residues long. Germline lookup yields CDR1 LNHDA and CDR2 SQIVND (reference sequence). The V end was cut by 4 bases, the J end by 4 bases, with 20 bases between. CDR3 residues: CASSKESAPSSGNTIYF. The CDR3 nucleotides are TGTGCCAGTAGTAAGGAGTCTGCACCTTCCTCGGGAAACACCATATATTTT. The full variable domain, rest sourced from reference TRBV19 and TRBJ1-3, is DGGITQSPKYLFRKEGQNVTLSCEQNLNHDAMYWYRQDPGQGLRLIYYSQIVNDFQKGDIAEGYSVSREKKESFPLTVTSAQKNPTAFYLCASSKESAPSSGNTIYFGEGSWLTVV.

This chain uses TRBV20-1 with TRBJ2-1; D gene unclear. Per the germline V gene, CDR1 is DFQATT and CDR2 is SNEGSKA (reference sequence). The CDR3 sequence is 10 residues long. The ends were cut back, 3 bases at V and 8 bases at J, with 5 bases in the middle. The CDR3 DNA sequence: TGCAGTGCTAGTTCGCATGAGCAGTTCTTC. Encoded protein: CSASSHEQFF.

The chain joins TRBV28 to TRBJ1-1; 9 bases line up with TRBD1. V dropped 10 bases and J dropped 6; count of bases not matched to a gene: 3. The CDR3 loop spans 11 amino acids. Germline loops: CDR1 MDHEN, CDR2 SYDVKM. The CDR3 DNA reads as TGTGCCATCGACAGGGGGGCTGAAGCTTTCTTT. Translation: CAIDRGAEAFF.

The rearrangement uses TRBV11-1 and TRBJ1-3, with D hard to call. CDR3 length: 14 amino acids. Trimming removed 4 bases from V and 7 bases from J, with 14 bases in between. Germline values: CDR1 SGHAT, CDR2 FQDESV (reference sequence). The CDR3 here is CASSSAGRMNTIYF. The DNA of the CDR3 is TGTGCCAGCAGCTCCGCGGGAAGAATGAACACCATATATTTT.